A selection of T cell receptor beta chains follows, all from one sample in a study of CD8+CD57+ T cells in acquired aplastic anemia. TCRdb fed the reads into MiXCR, producing one record per CDR3 protein. The sample lists 50,000 to 65,000 distinct CDR3 sequences; about 56% were seen once. Sequences were obtained from sorted CD4+, CD8+, or CD8+CD57+ T cells (not recorded which) from PBMCs. The source is a human donor in good health, serving as a control. CDR3s include the opening cysteine and the closing phenylalanine or tryptophan. A D gene is named only where the DNA matches it firmly.

CASSLSASGRLYEQYF | 16 | TRBJ2-7 | TRBV11-1 | TRBD2
CASSRAGGTSRTGELFF | 17 | TRBJ2-2 | TRBV19 | TRBD2
CASSHPVADHEQYF | 14 | TRBJ2-7 | TRBV7-2 | .
CSVVASLSSPNREETQYF | 18 | . | TRBV29-1 | .
CASGRPGPPFQAFF | 14 | TRBJ1-1 | TRBV12-3/TRBV12-4 | .
CASSSNQGQPQHF | 13 | TRBJ1-5 | TRBV11-3 | .
CASSENRNYNQPQHF | 15 | TRBJ1-5 | TRBV6-1 | .
CAARGTVNEKLFF | 13 | TRBJ1-4 | TRBV19 | .
CASSEERGPRHEQYF | 15 | TRBJ2-7 | TRBV25-1 | .
CASSQDTSWTGQGSDTQYF | 19 | TRBJ2-3 | TRBV4-1 | TRBD1
CASSWKTGLRGTGELFF | 17 | TRBJ2-2 | TRBV28 | .
CASSAMRGMEETQYF | 15 | TRBJ2-5 | TRBV12-3/TRBV12-4 | .
CASSSSGVHEQYF | 13 | TRBJ2-7 | TRBV5-1 | .
CASSLTPSRQGEEAFF | 16 | TRBJ1-1 | TRBV7-3 | TRBD1
CASHHYNSPLHF | 12 | TRBJ1-6 | TRBV2 | .
CASRGQGVSGNTIYF | 15 | TRBJ1-3 | TRBV6-1 | TRBD1
CSVDRGEYGYTF | 12 | TRBJ1-2 | TRBV29-1 | TRBD1
CSANGKETQYF | 11 | TRBJ2-5 | TRBV20-1 | .
CASSLMGFQPQHF | 13 | TRBJ1-5 | TRBV7-2 | .
CASSENRRDGYTF | 13 | TRBJ1-2 | TRBV10-1 | .
CASNIYTGVSNTGELFF | 17 | TRBJ2-2 | TRBV19 | TRBD1
CASSSTGYEQYF | 12 | TRBJ2-7 | TRBV2 | .
CASRGQGSDTIYF | 13 | TRBJ1-3 | TRBV10-2 | TRBD1
CATSSLSHEQYF | 12 | TRBJ2-7 | TRBV15 | .